This TCR beta chain was documented in a study of T-cell memory formation after mild COVID-19. Study at large: Each donor largely had its own TCR clusters.

5'RACE, which relied on constant-segment primers, yielded TCR alpha and TCR beta cDNA libraries carrying sample barcodes and UMIs. TCRdb analysed the 5' RACE reads with MiXCR anew, one entry per CDR3 protein. The repertoire holds under 450,000 distinct CDR3 sequences, with 20% to 25% as singletons. V lost 6 bases and J 2 bases, leaving 10 bases between the germline ends. The CDR3 totals 13 residues. Of note for this clonotype: Its antigen is as yet unknown.

Study conclusions and caveats: Pre-infection memory held some responding clones, suggesting pre-existing cross-reactive T cells responded. Clones contracting over day 15 to 85 were CD4/CD8 balanced, with later expanders leaning CD4+.

This TCR derives from a man younger than 35 who had mild COVID-19 (a few samples of this study predate the infection). Cell type and time point are not known. This chain links TRBV12-3 or TRBV12-4 with TRBJ1-2; D not certain. Material: PBMCs or a T cell subset sorted from them (not recorded which). Written as DNA, the CDR3 is TGTGCCAGCAGCCGTCTCAGAAACTATGGCTACACCTTC. Its protein product is CASSRLRNYGYTF.